This TCR beta chain appears in the sequencing data of a study of monozygotic twins with inflammatory bowel disease. Study conclusions and caveats: Reduced clonotype sharing with other individuals was observed in IBD patients relative to healthy twins, especially with disease activity. The authors found no support for a single strong IBD-associated signal or clonotype.

With regard to this clonotype: No antigen is known for it.

There were eight separate reactions per sample in which cDNA was made. From the 5' RACE reads, TCRdb lists one entry per CDR3 protein and no DNA. Its clone listing holds 350,000 to 400,000 distinct CDR3 sequences. The specimen sequenced was blood. This TCR was recovered from a human donor with ulcerative colitis or Crohn's disease, or a healthy co-twin of an affected twin (not recorded which).

The CDR3 spells CASSWRGGNIQYF. The chain couples TRBV7-9 to TRBJ2-4; the TRBD1 assignment by TCRdb is unverifiable without DNA. The CDR3 has 13 amino acids. Germline V gene sequence: CDR1 SEHNR, CDR2 FQNEAQ (reference sequence).